These 28 T cell receptor beta chains were all obtained from the same sample, sequenced in a study of cytomegalovirus exposure and HLA in healthy donors. Use of 60 Vbeta and 13 Jbeta primers characterized the PCR. The table came from immunoSEQ multiplex PCR; TCRdb's copy has only in-frame clones and leaves some out. In the table there are about 170,000 clones, roughly 80% of which are singletons. Sequencing used PBMCs. The receptors here all came from a male donor in good health and CMV-seronegative.

The genes are TRBV6-6 and TRBJ1-5; the D gene is possibly TRBD1 (6 bases). The CDR3 runs to 16 residues. Deletions cut 8 bases from V and 4 bases from J, with 21 bases between. In germline, CDR1 is MNHNY, CDR2 SVGAGI (reference sequence). The CDR3 here is CASRTAGQGKNQPQHF. CDR3 bases: TGTGCCAGCCGGACCGCTGGGCAGGGGAAAAATCAGCCCCAGCATTTT.

The J gene is TRBJ2-1, the V gene TRBV5-1; D is possibly TRBD2 (5 bases). V shed 1 base and J shed 9 bases, with 20 bases lying between them. There are 16 residues in the CDR3. The germline V gene encodes CDR1 SGHRS and CDR2 YFSETQ. CDR3 sequence (DNA): TGCGCCAGCAGCTTGAGGTTCGGGGTACTGGGTGGTGAGCAGTTCTTC. Its protein is CASSLRFGVLGGEQFF.

This clone came up a few times. CDR3: CASNPGQYNEQFF. CDR3 nucleotides: TGTGCCAGTAATCCGGGACAGTACAATGAGCAGTTCTTC. The chain is built from TRBV19 and TRBJ2-1, with 7 bases that match TRBD1. Trimming cost V 7 bases and J 4 bases; bases outside gene matches: 4. Germline V lookup: CDR1 LNHDA, CDR2 SQIVND (reference sequence). CDR3 length: 13 residues.

This chain links TRBV5-1 with TRBJ1-5, with 10 bases lining up with TRBD1. Per germline, CDR1 SGHRS and CDR2 YFSETQ. Unmatched junction bases numbered 6, after V lost 5 bases and J lost 7 bases. This CDR3 is built from 14 residues. CDR3: CASREGTGVQPQHF. The CDR3 DNA sequence: TGCGCCAGCAGGGAGGGGACAGGGGTACAGCCCCAGCATTTT.

This chain joins TRBV6-5 and TRBJ1-2; 11 nucleotides align to TRBD1. V lost 6 bases and J lost 7; bases outside the gene matches: 4. The germline CDR1 and CDR2 sequences are MNHEY and SVGAGI. The CDR3 spans 13 residues. Here the CDR3 reads CASRSGTGGGYTF. The CDR3 DNA reads as TGTGCCAGCAGGTCCGGGACAGGGGGTGGCTACACCTTC.

The chain combines TRBV15 with TRBJ1-1, with D perhaps TRBD1 (5 bases). V lost 5 bases to trimming and J lost 2 bases, with 12 bases between them. The CDR3 is made up of 14 amino acids. The germline gives CDR1 LNHNV, CDR2 YYDKDF (reference sequence). Written as DNA, the CDR3 is TGTGCCACCAGCTCCTGGGGCAGCAACACTGAAGCTTTCTTT. It yields the protein CATSSWGSNTEAFF.

The V gene is TRBV9, the J gene TRBJ2-5; TRBD2 aligns across 11 bases. CDR1 and CDR2 from the germline V gene are SGDLS and YYNGEE. CDR3 length: 16 residues. V lost 3 bases to trimming and J lost 2 bases; unmatched junction nucleotides: 6. The DNA for the CDR3 is TGTGCCAGCAGCGCTATGGGACTAGCGGAACAAGAGACCCAGTACTTC. Residues: CASSAMGLAEQETQYF.

The chain couples TRBV6-1 to TRBJ1-6, with 9 bases identical to TRBD1. The length of the CDR3 is 14 residues. Germline CDR1 reads MNHNS; CDR2 reads SASEGT. V trimming: 2 bases; J trimming: 14 bases; junction bases outside the gene matches: 7. The CDR3 sequence is CASSESGTGKTLHF. In nucleotides, the CDR3 is TGTGCCAGCAGTGAAAGCGGGACAGGGAAGACCCTCCACTTT.

This clone has just one count. The gene calls are TRBV5-4 and TRBJ1-2; D unresolved. Germline V gene lookup returns CDR1 SGHNT and CDR2 YYREEE (reference sequence). This CDR3 spans 14 amino acids. Trimming removed 0 bases at V and 6 bases at J, with 12 bases between. CDR3 region: CASSLDEGTNGYTF. The CDR3 nucleotides read TGTGCCAGCAGCTTGGATGAGGGTACGAATGGCTACACCTTC.

In nucleotides, the CDR3 is TGTGCCAGCAGCCCGGTGGGAGGGTTAGGCAATGAGCAGTTCTTC. Protein product: CASSPVGGLGNEQFF. The chain recombines TRBV5-6 with TRBJ2-1, with 7 bases identical to TRBD2. Germline CDR1 and CDR2: SGHDT and YYEEEE. The ends lost 4 bases at V and 6 bases at J; junction bases unmatched: 10. This CDR3 spans 15 amino acids.

This chain links TRBV5-4 with TRBJ2-7, with 9 bases lining up with TRBD1. The CDR3 loop spans 16 amino acids. Germline loops: CDR1 SGHNT, CDR2 YYREEE (reference sequence). After removal of 4 bases from V and 1 base from J, the junction contained 9 bases not matched to a gene. The CDR3 coding sequence is TGTGCCAGCAGCGCCCGGACAGGGGAGAGGTCCTACGAGCAGTACTTC. Translation gives CASSARTGERSYEQYF.

This CDR3 is CASPSLVGGETQYF. DNA for the CDR3: TGTGCCAGCCCCAGCTTAGTAGGGGGAGAGACCCAGTACTTC. V is TRBV5-4 and J is TRBJ2-5; tentatively, D is TRBD1 (6 bases). The CDR3 loop spans 14 amino acids. Germline V lookup: CDR1 SGHNT, CDR2 YYREEE (reference sequence). The V gene lost 7 bases and the J gene lost 4 bases, with 17 bases spanning the gap.

This chain uses TRBV7-2 with TRBJ1-2; 7 positions match TRBD1. Unmatched junction bases numbered 7, after V lost 7 bases and J lost 5 bases. Germline CDR1 SGHTA, CDR2 FQGNSA. This CDR3 spans 13 amino acids. The CDR3 bases are TGTGCCAGCACCCAGGGGGGCCTATATGGCTACACCTTC. Protein product: CASTQGGLYGYTF.

The genes are TRBV5-8 and TRBJ2-7; 9 bases line up with TRBD1. Germline V lookup: CDR1 SGHTS, CDR2 YDEGEE. The CDR3 has 14 residues. With 4 bases clipped from V and 6 bases from J, the junction kept 8 bases outside the gene matches. The CDR3 bases are TGTGCCAGCAGCCCCGGGACAGGGTTAATCGAGCAGTACTTC. Amino acids: CASSPGTGLIEQYF. The whole variable domain, remainder taken from reference TRBV5-8 and TRBJ2-7, is EAGVTQSPTHLIKTRGQQATLRCSPISGHTSVYWYQQALGLGLQFLLWYDEGEERNRGNFPPRFSGRQFPNYSSELNVNALELEDSALYLCASSPGTGLIEQYFGPGTRLTVT.

The gene calls are TRBV2 and TRBJ1-2, with 8 positions matching TRBD1. The CDR3 consists of 14 residues. Germline V gives CDR1 SNHLY, CDR2 FYNNEI. The J segment lost 7 bases and the V segment lost 6 bases, leaving 10 bases of the junction unmatched. The CDR3 region has the DNA TGTGCCAGCAGCGTTGAGGGACAGGCGGGTGGCTACACCTTC. Residues: CASSVEGQAGGYTF.

V usage is TRBV18 and J usage is TRBJ2-3; the match to TRBD1 covers 7 bases. The trim removed 7 bases at V and 1 base at J, leaving 2 bases unmatched. Germline lookup yields CDR1 KGHSH and CDR2 LQKENI. The length of the CDR3 is 13 residues. CDR3 in amino acids: CASYGQGTDTQYF. In DNA, the CDR3 is TGTGCCAGCTATGGACAGGGCACAGATACGCAGTATTTT.

For this clone: The junction departs from germline at one end; a sequencing error may be responsible. The V gene is TRBV7-2, the J gene TRBJ2-5; the D gene is possibly TRBD2 (5 bases). CDR3 length equals 14 residues. Germline V gene lookup returns CDR1 SGHTA and CDR2 FQGNSA. The CDR3, as DNA: TGTGCCAGCAGCTTAACAACTAGTCAAGTGACCCAGTACTTC. Protein product: CASSLTTSQVTQYF.

V gene TRBV7-2 combines with J gene TRBJ1-2; D unresolved. CDR1 is SGHTA and CDR2 is FQGNSA in the germline V gene. The CDR3 spans 12 residues. The ends were cut back, 3 bases at V and 4 bases at J, with 6 bases in the middle. CDR3 in amino acids: CASSFLSYGYTF. Written as DNA, the CDR3 is TGTGCCAGCAGCTTTCTTTCCTATGGCTACACCTTC.

J is TRBJ1-1 and V is TRBV10-3; the D gene is possibly TRBD1 (6 bases). CDR3 size: 14 residues. V was trimmed by 6 bases and J by 5 bases, leaving 16 bases between them. Germline V gene lookup returns CDR1 ENHRY and CDR2 SYGVKD. CDR3 region: CAIRWTDRDTEAFF. The CDR3 nucleotides are TGTGCCATCAGATGGACAGATCGGGATACTGAAGCTTTCTTT.

The genes are TRBV7-9 and TRBJ2-3; D possibly corresponds to TRBD1 (5 bases). Trimming left V 2 bases short and J 0 bases short, with 21 bases between. Germline CDR1 SEHNR, CDR2 FQNEAQ (reference sequence). This CDR3 has 19 amino acids. CDR3 coding DNA: TGTGCCAGCAGCTTAAACCATGACGGACATTCTGCTAGCACAGATACGCAGTATTTT. Translated: CASSLNHDGHSASTDTQYF.

Note on this clone: The junction departs from germline at one end; a sequencing error may be responsible. CDR3 bases: TGTGCTAGCAGCTTAGAACTAGACTACGAGCAGTACTTC. It is translated as CASSLELDYEQYF. The chain joins TRBV7-7 to TRBJ2-7; D is possibly TRBD2 (5 bases). The CDR3 totals 13 residues. Germline V gene sequence: CDR1 SSHAT, CDR2 FNYEAQ (reference sequence).

The V and J genes are TRBV5-6 and TRBJ2-1; no reliable D call. CDR1 is SGHDT, CDR2 YYEEEE, per germline. The CDR3 runs to 13 residues. V was pared by 0 bases and J by 9 bases, with 10 bases between. The CDR3 spells CASSLDYASEQFF. DNA for the CDR3: TGTGCCAGCAGCTTGGACTACGCGTCTGAGCAGTTCTTC.

This chain connects TRBV5-1 to TRBJ2-3; TRBD2 matches 7 bases. The ends lost 3 bases at V and 0 bases at J; junction bases unmatched: 13. Germline CDR1 reads SGHRS; CDR2 reads YFSETQ. CDR3 length equals 18 residues. The CDR3 nucleotides are TGCGCCAGCAGCTCTGGGGTAGCGGGCTCCGCTAGCACAGATACGCAGTATTTT. Protein sequence: CASSSGVAGSASTDTQYF.

This chain uses TRBV6-1 with TRBJ2-7, with 8 bases that match TRBD1. Germline V gene sequence: CDR1 MNHNS, CDR2 SASEGT. The J segment lost 5 bases and the V segment lost 8 bases, leaving 8 bases of the junction unmatched. This CDR3 has 13 residues. CDR3 in DNA: TGTGCCAGCCGGACGCCAGGGGGCGACGAGCAGTACTTC. Amino acid sequence: CASRTPGGDEQYF.

The J gene is TRBJ1-5, the V gene TRBV27; 12 nucleotides align to TRBD1. CDR1 MNHEY and CDR2 SMNVEV come from the germline V gene (reference sequence). This CDR3 has 16 residues. Losses at the gene ends were 0 bases for V and 6 bases for J; bases not matched to a gene: 3. CDR3 region: CASSLSGQGAIQPQHF. The CDR3 nucleotides are TGTGCCAGCAGTTTATCGGGACAGGGGGCGATTCAGCCCCAGCATTTT.

This clone appeared once. The chain has TRBV4-1 and TRBJ2-2; possible D gene TRBD1, 6 bases. This CDR3 region has 14 residues. CDR1 is MGHRA, CDR2 YSYEKL, per germline. The V gene lost 5 bases and the J gene lost 7 bases, with 14 bases spanning the gap. The CDR3: CASSVRDIGGELFF. The DNA for the CDR3 is TGCGCCAGCAGCGTCCGGGACATCGGCGGGGAGCTGTTTTTT.

The V call is TRBV10-3, the J call TRBJ1-2; D gene uncertain. The CDR3 is made up of 13 amino acids. The V end was cut by 6 bases, the J end by 0 bases, with 8 bases between. In germline, CDR1 is ENHRY, CDR2 SYGVKD. The CDR3: CAIRADSNYGYTF. In DNA form, the CDR3 reads TGTGCCATCAGGGCGGACTCTAACTATGGCTACACCTTC.

V is TRBV13 and J is TRBJ2-1; D possibly corresponds to TRBD1 (5 bases). Per germline, CDR1 PRHDT and CDR2 FYEKMQ (reference sequence). V lost 5 bases, J lost 4 bases, and 18 bases lay in between. This CDR3 has 16 residues. The CDR3 sequence: CASSPNWGPFYNEQFF. The CDR3 DNA reads TGTGCCAGCAGCCCGAACTGGGGCCCCTTTTACAATGAGCAGTTCTTC.